The present T cell receptor (beta chain) was sequenced within a study of T cell responses to AZD1222 COVID-19 vaccine. This CDR3 contains 12 residues. V lost 8 bases and J lost 9, with 17 bases in between. Per germline, CDR1 MDHEN and CDR2 SYDVKM. Notes on this clone: What it binds is unknown.

Some second doses came at about 4 weeks and others at about 12 weeks; these were pooled. Study findings and constraints: Spike-specific TCR breadth and depth went up after people got two AZD1222 doses.

Sequencing was performed with immunoSEQ multiplex PCR; in TCRdb, only in-frame clones are kept and a portion is missing. The sample yields 180,000 or so clones, 88% seen once. V is TRBV28 and J is TRBJ2-7; D remains unclear. The sequencing here drew on peripheral blood, taken 28 days after the second AZD1222 dose. The TCR was taken from an adult who received the AZD1222 COVID-19 vaccine. The CDR3 bases are TGTGCCAGCCATCAAAGTTTGGAAGCGCAGTACTTC. Residues: CASHQSLEAQYF.